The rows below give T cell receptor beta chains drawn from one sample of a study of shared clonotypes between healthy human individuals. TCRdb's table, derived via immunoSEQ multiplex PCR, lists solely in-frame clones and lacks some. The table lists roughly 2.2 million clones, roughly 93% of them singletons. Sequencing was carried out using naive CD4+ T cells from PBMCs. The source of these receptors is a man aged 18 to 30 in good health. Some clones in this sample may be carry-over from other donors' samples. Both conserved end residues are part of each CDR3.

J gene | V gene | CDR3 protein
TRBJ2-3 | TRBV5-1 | CASSLVGLGQDTDTQYF
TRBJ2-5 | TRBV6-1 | CASSDWTEYQETQYF
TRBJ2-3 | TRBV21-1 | CASVDRTDTQYF
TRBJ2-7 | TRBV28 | CASSLAAVGTAPGAREQYF
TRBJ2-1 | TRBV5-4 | CASSPDRAGNEQFF
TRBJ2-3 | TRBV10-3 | CAISATLRQGISTDTQYF
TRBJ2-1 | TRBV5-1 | CASSLGLAGGFSYNEQFF
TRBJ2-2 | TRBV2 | CASSEYRVGNTGELFF
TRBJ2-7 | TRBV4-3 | CASSQDLGGSYEQYF
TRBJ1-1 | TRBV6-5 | CASSPTATRGQAFF
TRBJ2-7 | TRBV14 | CASSQRTLAGPGEQYF
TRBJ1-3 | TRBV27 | CASSLSWPGLSGNTIYF
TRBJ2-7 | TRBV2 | CASRKLAGAGEQYF
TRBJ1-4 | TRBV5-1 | CASSSGQNLNEKLFF
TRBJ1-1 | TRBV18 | CASSPISGVSGTEAFF
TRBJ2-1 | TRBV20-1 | CSAAEVDEQFF
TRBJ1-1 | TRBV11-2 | CASSPQGLGEAFF
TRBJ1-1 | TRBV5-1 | CASSRLGRNTEAFF
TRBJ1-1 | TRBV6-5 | CASSYSGAVEAFF
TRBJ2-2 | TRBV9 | CASSVASGRTNTGELFF
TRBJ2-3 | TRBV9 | CASSVVTSGRIDTQYF
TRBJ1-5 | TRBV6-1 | CASINGGYSNQPQHF